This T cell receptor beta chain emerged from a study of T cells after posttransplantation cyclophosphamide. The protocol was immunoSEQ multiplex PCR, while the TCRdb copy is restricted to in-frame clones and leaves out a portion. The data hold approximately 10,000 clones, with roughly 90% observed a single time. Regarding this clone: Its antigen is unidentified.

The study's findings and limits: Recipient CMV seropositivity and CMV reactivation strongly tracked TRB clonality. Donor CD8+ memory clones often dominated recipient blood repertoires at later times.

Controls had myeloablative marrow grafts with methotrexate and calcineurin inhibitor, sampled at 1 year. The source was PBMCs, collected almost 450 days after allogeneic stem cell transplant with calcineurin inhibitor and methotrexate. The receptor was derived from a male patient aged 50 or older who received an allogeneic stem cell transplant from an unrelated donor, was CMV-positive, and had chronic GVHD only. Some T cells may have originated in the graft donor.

The chain's CDR3 is CASVGLAGGLTGELFF. The CDR3 DNA follows: TGTGCCAGTGTTGGACTAGCGGGAGGTCTCACCGGGGAGCTGTTTTTT. This rearrangement joins TRBV19 to TRBJ2-2; 14 bases line up with TRBD2. V shed 8 bases and J 4 bases; nucleotides not matched to a gene: 6. The CDR3 extends over 16 amino acids. CDR1 is LNHDA and CDR2 is SQIVND in the germline V gene (reference sequence).